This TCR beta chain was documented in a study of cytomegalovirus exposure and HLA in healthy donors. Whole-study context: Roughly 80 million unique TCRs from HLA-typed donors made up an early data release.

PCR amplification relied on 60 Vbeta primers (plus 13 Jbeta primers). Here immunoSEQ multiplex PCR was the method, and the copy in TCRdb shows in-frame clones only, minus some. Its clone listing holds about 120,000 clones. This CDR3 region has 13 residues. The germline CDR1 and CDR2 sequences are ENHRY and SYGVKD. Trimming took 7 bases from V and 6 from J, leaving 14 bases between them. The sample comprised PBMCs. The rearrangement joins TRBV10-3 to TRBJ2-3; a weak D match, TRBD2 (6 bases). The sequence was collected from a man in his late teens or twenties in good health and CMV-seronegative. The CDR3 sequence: CAIIGGAGDTQYF. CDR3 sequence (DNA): TGTGCCATCATCGGCGGGGCCGGCGATACGCAGTATTTT.